This section outlines one T cell receptor beta chain sequence together with its context. The table lists this clonotype with many counts. Its antigen is still unknown. The record has no base qualities; no much larger clone is one base away. The data were taken from a study of glioma-infiltrating T cells (dated by TCRdb to about 2016). About the full investigation: Sequencing of TCR alpha- and beta-chain repertoires was performed on glioma tissue, on non-neoplastic brain tissue, and on matched peripheral blood mononuclear cells. Three low-grade glioma patients, seven to nine primary glioblastoma patients, and three non-glioma patients who contributed non-neoplastic brain tissue made up the paired cohort. To measure divergence between tissue and blood T-cell populations, each tissue-infiltrating repertoire was compared with the peripheral blood repertoire of the same patient. Here is what the overall study found, with its caveats: Group comparisons were based on small numbers of patients: three non-neoplastic, three low-grade glioma and roughly 8 glioblastoma patients. Only a very small number of CDR3 sequences turned up in both tissue and blood, a result put down to high CDR3 diversity combined with limited sampling. VJ-independent divergence between tissue and blood was found to be below expectation in non-neoplastic patients but above expectation in all gliomas, particularly low-grade gliomas.

The iRepertoire nested amplicon-rescue multiplex PCR (arm-PCR) platform was used to amplify TCR alpha and beta CDR3 regions from RNA. One-step reverse transcription and amplification used about 95-400 ng of tissue mRNA or PBMC total RNA as input. Following bead purification, Illumina adapters were added through a secondary multiplex PCR, and the libraries were then gel-purified between 200 and 400 bp. Internal 6-nucleotide barcodes were carried by the libraries and were used for demultiplexing. The libraries were sequenced on an Illumina MiSeq using 2x220 or 2x250 nucleotide paired-end reads. In the paper's pipeline: Paired reads were merged using FLASH 1.2.11 and were aligned to the GRCh37 human genome using BWA-MEM, after which TRA and TRB reads were extracted. For V and J assignment, an IMGT-derived reference of cassette sequences and CDR3 motifs that included pseudogenes was used. Three-frame translation of reads was performed, and productive CDR3s were defined as those with a C...FGXG motif and no stop codons. Clonotypes were defined as unique combinations of V-J cassette pair and CDR3 amino acid sequence. Hamming distance filtering was applied to reads, with thresholds set by the sequence error rate of each sample in mapped regions. In TCRdb, the public reads were trimmed at Q25 with fastp and aligned with MiXCR, with productive beta chains retained. Each record represents a unique CDR3 protein, reported with the most common genes and DNA among its rows. These V and J calls derive from TCRdb rather than the authors' analysis. Present in this sample are 150,000 to 200,000 distinct CDR3 sequences, about 32% of which were seen just once. The leading ten clones occupy about 19% of the sample.

Looking up the germline V gene yields CDR1 KGHDR and CDR2 SFDVKD. The CDR3 runs 15 amino acids, cysteine and phenylalanine included. The only DNA kept is the CDR3, 45 bases in frame from the first base. The germline V end is reduced by 2 bases and the J end by 4 bases; junction bases left unmatched: 3. The sequencing input was glioma tissue, nonneoplastic brain tissue, or PBMCs (not recorded which). This clonotype originated in a human donor with low-grade glioma or glioblastoma, undergoing nonglioma brain surgery, or in good health (not recorded which). Recombination linked TRBV24-1 to TRBJ2-5; TRBD1 agrees with 10 junctional bases. The sequenced DNA: TGTGCCACCAGTGATTCCCGGACAGGGGGAGAGACCCAGTACTTC. It specifies CATSDSRTGGETQYF.